This T cell receptor (beta chain) derives from a study of cytomegalovirus exposure and HLA in healthy donors. The germline CDR1 and CDR2 sequences are SGHRS and YFSETQ. The CDR3 contains 13 residues. Unmatched junction bases numbered 2, after V lost 1 base and J lost 10 bases. In regard to this clone: The antigen is undetermined.

Study-level findings and limits: It was approximately 150 TCR beta chains that were listed as cytomegalovirus-associated. For most subjects, TCR beta sequences were reported to predict HLA-A and HLA-B alleles with accuracy.

The PCR had 60 Vbeta and 13 Jbeta primers. The method was immunoSEQ multiplex PCR; TCRdb's version includes in-frame clones alone and lacks a portion of them. The sample yields 150,000 or so clones, about 80% seen once. Material: PBMCs. The chain couples TRBV5-1 to TRBJ1-1, with 12 bases identical to TRBD1. The sequence was collected from a man aged 25-45 years in good health and CMV-seropositive. CDR3 nucleotide sequence: TGCGCCAGCAGCTTGCGGGACAGGGGGCGAGCTTTCTTT. Amino acid sequence: CASSLRDRGRAFF. Using reference TRBV5-1 and TRBJ1-1 for the parts outside the CDR3, the full variable domain is KAGVTQTPRYLIKTRGQQVTLSCSPISGHRSVSWYQQTPGQGLQFLFEYFSETQRNKGNFPGRFSGRQFSNSRSEMNVSTLELGDSALYLCASSLRDRGRAFFGQGTRLTVV.